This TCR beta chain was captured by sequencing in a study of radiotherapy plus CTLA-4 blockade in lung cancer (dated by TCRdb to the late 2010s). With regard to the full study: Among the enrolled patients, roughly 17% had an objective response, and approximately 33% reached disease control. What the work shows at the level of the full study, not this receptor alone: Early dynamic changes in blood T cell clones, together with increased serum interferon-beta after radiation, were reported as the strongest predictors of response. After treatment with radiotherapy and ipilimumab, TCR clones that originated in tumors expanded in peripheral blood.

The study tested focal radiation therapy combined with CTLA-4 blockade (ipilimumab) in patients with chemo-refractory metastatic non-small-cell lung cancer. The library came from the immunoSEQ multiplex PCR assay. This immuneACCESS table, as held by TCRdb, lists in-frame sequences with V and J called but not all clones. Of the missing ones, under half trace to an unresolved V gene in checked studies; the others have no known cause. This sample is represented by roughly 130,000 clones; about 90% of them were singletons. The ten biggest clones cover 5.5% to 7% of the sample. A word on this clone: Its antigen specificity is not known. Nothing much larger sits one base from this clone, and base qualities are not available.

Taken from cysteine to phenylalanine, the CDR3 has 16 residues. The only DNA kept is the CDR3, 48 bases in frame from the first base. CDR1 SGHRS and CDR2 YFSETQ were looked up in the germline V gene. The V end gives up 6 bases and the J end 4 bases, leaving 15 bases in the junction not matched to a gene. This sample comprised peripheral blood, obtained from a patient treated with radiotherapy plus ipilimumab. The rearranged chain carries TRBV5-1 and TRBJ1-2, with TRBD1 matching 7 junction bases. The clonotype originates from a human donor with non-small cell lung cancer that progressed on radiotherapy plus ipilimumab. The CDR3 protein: CASKLSWGQTSYGYTF. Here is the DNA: TGCGCCAGCAAACTCAGCTGGGGACAGACCAGCTATGGCTACACCTTC.